The sequence of this TCR beta chain was determined in a study of T cells in Graves' hyperthyroidism and ophthalmopathy. Looking at the study overall: It was at initial diagnosis, before any treatment, that peripheral blood was collected.

The germline V gene encodes CDR1 SGHDN and CDR2 FVKESK. The CDR3 consists of 14 residues. V was shortened by 1 base and J by 1 base, with 7 bases between the two germline ends. General observations from the study: Most clonotypes expanded in the thyroid (above 0.001) were also present in blood.

Researchers barred patients who had uncontrolled infection, other autoimmune disease, pregnancy or lactation. The PBMCs were taken from approximately 9 ml of fresh peripheral blood. Ten or more counts support this clonotype. What it binds is unknown. The source material, RNA transcripts, was used to amplify TCR beta CDR3 regions. Carried out on the TCR CDR3, a first-round RT-PCR used the HTBI primer set. Using its own MiXCR run on the multiplex PCR reads, TCRdb lists one record per CDR3 protein. The data contain about 610,000 distinct CDR3 sequences, approximately 15% of them singletons. The sample was blood. The chain recombines TRBV14 with TRBJ2-5; D is unresolved. The clonotype was recovered from a woman aged 40 to 50 with Graves' ophthalmopathy. DNA of the CDR3: TGTGCCAGCAGCCAAGTCCTGGGCCAAGAGACCCAGTACTTC. Encoded protein: CASSQVLGQETQYF.